The TCR beta chain described here comes from a study of blood T cells in healthy people across ages. The CDR3 sequence is 12 residues long. Germline lookup yields CDR1 SGHTS and CDR2 YDEGEE. Trimming stripped 0 bases from V and 14 bases from J, with 9 bases between. Every participating donor contributed around 9.5 milliliters of peripheral blood through a draw. Isolating PBMCs gave at least 6 million of these cells per sample. Primed by a sample-barcoded 5' primer and a J-beta primer mix, a second PCR proceeded for 7 to 11 cycles. One entry per CDR3 protein results from TCRdb running MiXCR on the 5' RACE reads. Of approximately 600,000 distinct CDR3 sequences in the sample, under 70% were seen once.

The V call is TRBV5-8, the J call TRBJ1-6; D is ambiguous. Sequenced input: blood. The sequence was obtained from a man between 60 and 70 years old in good health. The CDR3 here is CASSLDAGALHF. DNA for the CDR3: TGTGCCAGCAGCTTGGATGCAGGAGCCCTCCACTTT.